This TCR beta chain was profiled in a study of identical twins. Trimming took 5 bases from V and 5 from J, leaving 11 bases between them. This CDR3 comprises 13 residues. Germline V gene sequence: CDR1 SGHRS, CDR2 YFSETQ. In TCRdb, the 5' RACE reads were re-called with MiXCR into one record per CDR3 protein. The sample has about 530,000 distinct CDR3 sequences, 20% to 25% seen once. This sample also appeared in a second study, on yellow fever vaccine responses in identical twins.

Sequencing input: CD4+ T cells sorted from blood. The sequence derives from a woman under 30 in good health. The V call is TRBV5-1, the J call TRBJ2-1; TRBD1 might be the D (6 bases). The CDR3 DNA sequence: TGCGCCAGCAGAGCAGGGGCTAACAATGAGCAGTTCTTC. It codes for CASRAGANNEQFF.